This TCR beta chain was documented in a study of blood T cell repertoires in COVID-19. Method: immunoSEQ multiplex PCR; TCRdb's copy keeps in-frame clones and lacks some. The sample has approximately 17,000 clones, 85% to 90% seen once. Sequencing was done on a sample of peripheral blood. The TCR was taken from a man aged 55 to 70 with acute or convalescent COVID-19.

The CDR3 sequence: CATSDLQGKGTDTQYF. The CDR3 nucleotides are TGTGCCACCAGTGATTTGCAGGGGAAAGGCACAGATACGCAGTATTTT. This sequence joins TRBV24-1 and TRBJ2-3, with D perhaps TRBD1 (6 bases). This CDR3 comprises 16 residues. With 0 bases removed from V and 1 base from J, the gap between germline ends came to 10 bases. Germline CDR1 reads KGHDR; CDR2 reads SFDVKD.